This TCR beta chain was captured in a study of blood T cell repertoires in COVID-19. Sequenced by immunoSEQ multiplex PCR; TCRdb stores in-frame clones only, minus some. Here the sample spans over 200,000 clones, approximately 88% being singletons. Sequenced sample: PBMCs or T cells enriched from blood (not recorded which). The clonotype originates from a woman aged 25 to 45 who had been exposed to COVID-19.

CDR3 nucleotides: TGCGCCAGCAGCCTCTCCTATAATTCACCCCTCCACTTT. This encodes CASSLSYNSPLHF. This chain links TRBV5-1 with TRBJ1-6, with no clear D. This CDR3 region has 13 residues. V was cut by 4 bases and J by 0 bases, with 2 bases left in between. Per the germline V gene, CDR1 is SGHRS and CDR2 is YFSETQ. Using reference TRBV5-1 and TRBJ1-6 for the parts outside the CDR3, the full variable domain is KAGVTQTPRYLIKTRGQQVTLSCSPISGHRSVSWYQQTPGQGLQFLFEYFSETQRNKGNFPGRFSGRQFSNSRSEMNVSTLELGDSALYLCASSLSYNSPLHFGNGTRLTVT.